This T cell receptor beta chain comes out of a study of T-cell reconstitution after alpha-beta-depleted transplantation in children. There are a few counts of this clonotype. Germline assignment: CDR1 LGHNA and CDR2 YNFKEQ. CDR3 length: 17 amino acids. The ends were cut back, 0 bases at V and 0 bases at J, with 9 bases in the middle. TCRbeta library construction was performed incorporating unique molecular identifiers. TCRdb analysed the PCR reads with MiXCR anew, one entry per CDR3 protein. The data contain about 610,000 distinct CDR3 sequences, approximately 10% of them singletons. The chain joins TRBV4-2 to TRBJ2-6; D not certain. Source: PBMCs from the stem cell graft donor, taken from the stem cell graft. This receptor was identified in a human donor who donated a stem cell graft to a child with acute myeloid leukemia. Here the CDR3 reads CASSQDVGSSGANVLTF. The CDR3 DNA follows: TGTGCCAGCAGCCAAGATGTAGGTTCCTCTGGGGCCAACGTCCTGACTTTC.